The present TCR beta chain was sequenced within a study of control samples from healthy donors and cancer patients. V was shortened by 6 bases and J by 1 base, with 15 bases between the two germline ends. The germline CDR1 and CDR2 sequences are MDHEN and SYDVKM. This CDR3 has 15 residues. The table came from immunoSEQ multiplex PCR; TCRdb's copy has only in-frame clones and leaves some out. The data contain around 85,000 clones, 94% of them singletons. The sequenced material came from blood. The TCR sequence derives from a woman younger than 35 in good health. The rearrangement uses TRBV28 and TRBJ1-1; maybe TRBD1 (6 bases). DNA for the CDR3: TGTGCCAGCAGGCTCCCTACAGGGACGAACACTGAAGCTTTCTTT. Protein: CASRLPTGTNTEAFF. Full variable domain (rest looked up from reference TRBV28 and TRBJ1-1): DVKVTQSSRYLVKRTGEKVFLECVQDMDHENMFWYRQDPGLGLRLIYFSYDVKMKEKGDIPEGYSVSREKKERFSLILESASTNQTSMYLCASRLPTGTNTEAFFGQGTRLTVV.